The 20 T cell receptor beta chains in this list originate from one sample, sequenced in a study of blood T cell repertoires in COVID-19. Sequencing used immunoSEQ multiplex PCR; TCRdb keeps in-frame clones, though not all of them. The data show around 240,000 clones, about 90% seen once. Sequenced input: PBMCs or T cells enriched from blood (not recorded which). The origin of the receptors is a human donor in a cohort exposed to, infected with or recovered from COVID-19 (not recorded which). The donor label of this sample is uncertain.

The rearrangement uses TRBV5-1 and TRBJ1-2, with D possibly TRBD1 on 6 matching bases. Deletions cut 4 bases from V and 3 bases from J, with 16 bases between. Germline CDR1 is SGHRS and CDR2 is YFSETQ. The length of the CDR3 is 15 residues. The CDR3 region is CASSPVGGGDYGYTF. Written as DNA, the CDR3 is TGCGCCAGCAGCCCGGTAGGGGGGGGAGACTATGGCTACACCTTC.

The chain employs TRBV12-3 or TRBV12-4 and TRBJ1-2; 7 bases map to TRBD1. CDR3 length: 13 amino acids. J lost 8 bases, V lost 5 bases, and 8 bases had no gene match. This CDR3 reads CASSPRAGGGYTF. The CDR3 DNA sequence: TGTGCCAGCAGTCCAAGGGCAGGGGGAGGCTACACCTTC.

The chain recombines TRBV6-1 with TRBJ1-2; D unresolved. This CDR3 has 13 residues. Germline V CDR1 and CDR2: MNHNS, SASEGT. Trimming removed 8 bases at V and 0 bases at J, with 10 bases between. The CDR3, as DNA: TGTGCCAGCCGGGATGTCGCTAACTATGGCTACACCTTC. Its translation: CASRDVANYGYTF.

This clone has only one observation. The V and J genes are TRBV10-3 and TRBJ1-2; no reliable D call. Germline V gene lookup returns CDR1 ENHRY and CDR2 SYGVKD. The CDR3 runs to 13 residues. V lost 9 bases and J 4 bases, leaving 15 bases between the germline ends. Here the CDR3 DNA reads TGTGCCATAGGAGGTGTTAGCGGCTATGGCTACACCTTC. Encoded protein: CAIGGVSGYGYTF.

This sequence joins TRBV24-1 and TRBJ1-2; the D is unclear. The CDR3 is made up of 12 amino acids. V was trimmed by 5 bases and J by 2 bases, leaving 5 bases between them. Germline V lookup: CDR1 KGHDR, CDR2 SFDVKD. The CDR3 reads CATSVGNYGYTF. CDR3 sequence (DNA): TGTGCCACCAGTGTCGGGAACTATGGCTACACCTTC.

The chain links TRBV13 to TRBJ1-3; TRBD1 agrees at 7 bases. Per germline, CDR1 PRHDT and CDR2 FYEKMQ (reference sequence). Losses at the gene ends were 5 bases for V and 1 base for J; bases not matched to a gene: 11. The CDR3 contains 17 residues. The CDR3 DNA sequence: TGTGCCAGCAGCCCTTTCCAGACAGGGTCATCTGGAAACACCATATATTTT. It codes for CASSPFQTGSSGNTIYF.

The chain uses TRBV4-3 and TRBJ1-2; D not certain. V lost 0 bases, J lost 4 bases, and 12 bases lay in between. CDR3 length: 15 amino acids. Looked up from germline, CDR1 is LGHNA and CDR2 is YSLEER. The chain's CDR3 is CASSQDEGFGYGYTF. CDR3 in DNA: TGCGCCAGCAGCCAAGATGAGGGATTTGGCTATGGCTACACCTTC.

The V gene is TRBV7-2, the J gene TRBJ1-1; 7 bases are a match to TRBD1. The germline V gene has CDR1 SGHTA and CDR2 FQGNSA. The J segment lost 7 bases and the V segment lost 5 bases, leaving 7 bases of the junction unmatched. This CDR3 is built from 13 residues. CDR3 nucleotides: TGTGCCAGCAGCCGAAGACAGGGCCATGAAGCTTTCTTT. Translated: CASSRRQGHEAFF. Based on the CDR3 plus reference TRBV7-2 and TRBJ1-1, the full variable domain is GAGVSQSPSNKVTEKGKDVELRCDPISGHTALYWYRQSLGQGLEFLIYFQGNSAPDKSGLPSDRFSAERTGGSVSTLTIQRTQQEDSAVYLCASSRRQGHEAFFGQGTRLTVV.

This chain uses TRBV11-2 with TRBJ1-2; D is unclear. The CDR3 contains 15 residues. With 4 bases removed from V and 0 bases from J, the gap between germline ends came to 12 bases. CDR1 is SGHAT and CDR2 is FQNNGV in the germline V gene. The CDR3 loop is CASSSLTGANYGYTF. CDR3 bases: TGTGCCAGCAGCTCGCTAACTGGAGCTAACTATGGCTACACCTTC.

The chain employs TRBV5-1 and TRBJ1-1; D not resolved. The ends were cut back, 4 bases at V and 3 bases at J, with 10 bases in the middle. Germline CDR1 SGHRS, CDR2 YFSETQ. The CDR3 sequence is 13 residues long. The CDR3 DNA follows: TGCGCCAGCAGCCTCTCGGGGTACACTGAAGCTTTCTTT. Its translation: CASSLSGYTEAFF.

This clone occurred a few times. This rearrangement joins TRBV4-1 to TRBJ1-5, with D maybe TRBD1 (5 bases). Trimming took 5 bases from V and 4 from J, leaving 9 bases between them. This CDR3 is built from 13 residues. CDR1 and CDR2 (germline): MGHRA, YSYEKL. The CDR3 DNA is TGCGCCAGCAGCAGGACACCGAATCAGCCCCAGCATTTT. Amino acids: CASSRTPNQPQHF.

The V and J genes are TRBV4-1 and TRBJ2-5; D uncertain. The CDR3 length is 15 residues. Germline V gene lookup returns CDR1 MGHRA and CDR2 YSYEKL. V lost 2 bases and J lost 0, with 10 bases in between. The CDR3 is CASSQSGLYQETQYF. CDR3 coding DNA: TGCGCCAGCAGCCAATCAGGTTTATACCAAGAGACCCAGTACTTC.

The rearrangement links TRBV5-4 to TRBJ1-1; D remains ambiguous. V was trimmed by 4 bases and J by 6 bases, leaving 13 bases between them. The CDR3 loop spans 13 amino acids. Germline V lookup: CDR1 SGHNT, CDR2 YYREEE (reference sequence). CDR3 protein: CASSTAVRAEAFF. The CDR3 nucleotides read TGTGCCAGCAGCACGGCCGTGAGGGCTGAAGCTTTCTTT.

CDR3 sequence (DNA): TGCGCCAGCAGCCCCGGTCCCAGGGAGGGCACTGAAGCTTTCTTT. The encoded protein is CASSPGPREGTEAFF. The gene calls are TRBV5-1 and TRBJ1-1; the D gene is possibly TRBD1 (5 bases). Trimming took 4 bases from V and 4 from J, leaving 17 bases between them. Looked up from germline, CDR1 is SGHRS and CDR2 is YFSETQ. This CDR3 spans 15 amino acids.

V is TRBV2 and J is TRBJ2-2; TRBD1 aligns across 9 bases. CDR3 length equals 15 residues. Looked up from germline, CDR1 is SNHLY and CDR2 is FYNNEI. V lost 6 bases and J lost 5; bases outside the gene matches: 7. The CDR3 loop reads CASRKETGGTGELFF. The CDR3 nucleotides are TGTGCCAGCAGGAAAGAGACAGGGGGGACCGGGGAGCTGTTTTTT.

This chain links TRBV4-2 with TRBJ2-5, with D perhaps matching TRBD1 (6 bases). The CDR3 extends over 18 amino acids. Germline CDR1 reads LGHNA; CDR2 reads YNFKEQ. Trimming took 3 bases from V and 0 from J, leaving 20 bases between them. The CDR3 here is CASSQEESGTTYQETQYF. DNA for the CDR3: TGTGCCAGCAGCCAGGAAGAGTCCGGGACAACGTACCAAGAGACCCAGTACTTC.

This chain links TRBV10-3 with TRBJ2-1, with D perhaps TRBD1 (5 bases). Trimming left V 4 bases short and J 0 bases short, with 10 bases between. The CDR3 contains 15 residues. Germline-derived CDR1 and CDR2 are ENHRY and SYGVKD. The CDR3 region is CAISGSRDSYNEQFF. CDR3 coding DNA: TGTGCCATCAGTGGAAGCAGGGACTCCTACAATGAGCAGTTCTTC.

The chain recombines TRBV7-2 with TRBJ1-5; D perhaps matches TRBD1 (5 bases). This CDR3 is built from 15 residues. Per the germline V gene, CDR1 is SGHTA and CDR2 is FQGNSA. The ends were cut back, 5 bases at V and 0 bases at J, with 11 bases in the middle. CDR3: CASSLVRDSNQPQHF. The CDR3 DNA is TGTGCCAGCAGCCTAGTCAGGGATAGCAATCAGCCCCAGCATTTT. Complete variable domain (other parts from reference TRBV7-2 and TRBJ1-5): GAGVSQSPSNKVTEKGKDVELRCDPISGHTALYWYRQSLGQGLEFLIYFQGNSAPDKSGLPSDRFSAERTGGSVSTLTIQRTQQEDSAVYLCASSLVRDSNQPQHFGDGTRLSIL.

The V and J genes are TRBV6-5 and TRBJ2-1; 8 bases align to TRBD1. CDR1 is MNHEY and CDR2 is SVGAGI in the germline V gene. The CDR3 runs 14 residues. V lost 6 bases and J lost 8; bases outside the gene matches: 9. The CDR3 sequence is CASRPRGQGDEQFF. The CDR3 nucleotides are TGTGCCAGCAGACCCCGTGGACAGGGCGATGAGCAGTTCTTC.

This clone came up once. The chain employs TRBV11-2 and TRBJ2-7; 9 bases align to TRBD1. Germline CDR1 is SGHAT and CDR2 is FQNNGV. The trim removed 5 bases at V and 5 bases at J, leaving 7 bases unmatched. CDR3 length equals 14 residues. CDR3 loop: CASSLDRGVNEQYF. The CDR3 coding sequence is TGTGCCAGCAGCCTCGACAGGGGGGTCAACGAGCAGTACTTC.